The rows below give T cell receptor beta chains drawn from one sample of a study of metastatic and nonmetastatic thyroid tumors. TCRdb redid the clone calls on the PCR reads using MiXCR. The sample shows 25,000 to 35,000 clones, 15% to 20% of them seen only once. The sample comprised blood. All receptors come from a female donor with papillary thyroid cancer or a benign thyroid nodule (not recorded which). Some clones in this sample may be carry-over from other donors' samples. The CDR3 runs from the conserved cysteine through the conserved F or W. D genes are given only for firm matches. Size is omitted from some rows. Given values are once, few, many or a class for expanded clones.

CDR3 length | J gene | V gene | clone size | D gene | CDR3 protein | CDR3 DNA
14 | TRBJ2-7 | TRBV27 | many | TRBD1 | CASSPLGQVYEQYF | TGTGCCAGCAGTCCACTTGGACAGGTCTACGAGCAGTACTTC
15 | TRBJ1-2 | TRBV5-6 | many | TRBD1 | CASSWGTGFNYGYTF | TGTGCCAGCAGCTGGGGGACAGGGTTTAACTATGGCTACACCTTC
14 | TRBJ1-6 | TRBV4-2 | few | TRBD1 | CASSQGQGASPLHF | TGTGCCAGCAGCCAAGGGCAGGGGGCTTCGCCCCTCCACTTT
15 | TRBJ2-1 | TRBV10-2 | many | TRBD2 | CASTIGLDGYNEQFF | TGCGCCAGCACCATAGGACTAGACGGCTACAATGAGCAGTTCTTC
15 | TRBJ2-5 | TRBV5-4 | few | TRBD2 | CASSAGTSGRETQYF | TGTGCCAGCAGCGCGGGGACTAGCGGCAGAGAGACCCAGTACTTC
14 | TRBJ1-6 | TRBV2 | many | . | CASTPNTYNSPLHF | TGTGCCAGCACCCCGAACACTTATAATTCACCCCTCCACTTT
14 | TRBJ2-1 | TRBV6-1 | medium-sized | TRBD2 | CASRDQRGGNEQFF | TGTGCCAGCAGGGACCAGCGGGGTGGGAATGAGCAGTTCTTC
14 | TRBJ2-1 | TRBV5-1 | many | TRBD2 | CASSALQDRREMVF | TGCGCCAGCAGCGCGCTTCAGGATCGGCGGGAGATGGTCTTC
12 | TRBJ1-2 | TRBV20-1 | . | TRBD1 | CSPGTANYGYTF | TGCAGCCCCGGGACAGCTAACTATGGCTACACCTTC
19 | TRBJ2-1 | TRBV12-5 | many | TRBD2 | CASGLVRGTSGSPYNEQFF | TGTGCTAGTGGTTTGGTACGTGGAACTAGCGGGAGTCCCTACAATGAGCAGTTCTTC
17 | TRBJ1-2 | TRBV11-2 | many | TRBD1 | CASSNNLQGAASYGYTF | TGTGCCAGCAGCAACAACCTACAGGGGGCCGCATCGTATGGCTACACCTTC
14 | TRBJ2-1 | TRBV10-3 | . | TRBD1 | CAISAGQGPNEQFF | TGTGCCATCAGTGCGGGACAGGGGCCCAATGAGCAGTTCTTC
13 | TRBJ1-2 | TRBV5-1 | . | . | CASSLAQDYCYTF | TGCGCCAGCAGCTTGGCTCAGGACTATTGCTACACCTTC
13 | TRBJ1-2 | TRBV10-3 | many | TRBD1 | CAISEDRADGYTF | TGTGCCATCAGTGAAGACAGGGCGGATGGCTACACCTTC
12 | TRBJ1-3 | TRBV10-3 | many | TRBD1 | CAISESSTGPDF | TGTGCCATCAGTGAGTCATCGACAGGGCCTGATTTT